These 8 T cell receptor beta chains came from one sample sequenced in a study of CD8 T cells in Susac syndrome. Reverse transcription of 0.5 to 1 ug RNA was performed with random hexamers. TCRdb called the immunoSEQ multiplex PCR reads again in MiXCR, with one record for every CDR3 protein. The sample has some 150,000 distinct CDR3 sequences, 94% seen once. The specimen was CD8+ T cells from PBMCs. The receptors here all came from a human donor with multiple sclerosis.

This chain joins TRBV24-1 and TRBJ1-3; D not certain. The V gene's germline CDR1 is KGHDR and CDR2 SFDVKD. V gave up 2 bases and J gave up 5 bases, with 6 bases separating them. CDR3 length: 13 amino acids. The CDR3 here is CATSDSVRNTIYF. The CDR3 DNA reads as TGTGCCACCAGTGATTCCGTCAGAAACACCATATATTTT.

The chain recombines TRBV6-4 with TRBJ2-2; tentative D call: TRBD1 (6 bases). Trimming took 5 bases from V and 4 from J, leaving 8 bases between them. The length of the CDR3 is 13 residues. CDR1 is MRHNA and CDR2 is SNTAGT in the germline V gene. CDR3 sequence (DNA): TGTGCCAGCAGTCAGGGGAGCACCGGGGAGCTGTTTTTT. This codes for CASSQGSTGELFF.

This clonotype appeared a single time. CDR3: CASSQVLGQGTYEQYF. CDR3 DNA sequence: TGCGCCAGCAGCCAAGTGCTGGGACAGGGAACCTACGAGCAGTACTTC. The chain recombines TRBV4-1 with TRBJ2-7; TRBD1 matches 9 bases. V trimming: 1 base; J trimming: 2 bases; junction bases outside the gene matches: 6. The CDR3 consists of 16 residues. Germline V gene sequence: CDR1 MGHRA, CDR2 YSYEKL.

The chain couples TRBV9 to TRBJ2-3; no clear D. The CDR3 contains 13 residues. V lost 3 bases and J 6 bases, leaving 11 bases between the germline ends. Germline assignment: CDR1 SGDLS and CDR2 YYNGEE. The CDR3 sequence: CASSELTKDTQYF. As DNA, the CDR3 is TGTGCCAGCAGCGAACTAACTAAGGATACGCAGTATTTT.

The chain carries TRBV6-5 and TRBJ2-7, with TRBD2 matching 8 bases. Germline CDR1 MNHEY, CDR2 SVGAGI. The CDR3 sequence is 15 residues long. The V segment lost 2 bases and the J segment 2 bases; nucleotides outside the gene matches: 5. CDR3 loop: CASSYLREGAYEQYF. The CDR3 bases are TGTGCCAGCAGTTACCTACGGGAGGGGGCCTACGAGCAGTACTTC.

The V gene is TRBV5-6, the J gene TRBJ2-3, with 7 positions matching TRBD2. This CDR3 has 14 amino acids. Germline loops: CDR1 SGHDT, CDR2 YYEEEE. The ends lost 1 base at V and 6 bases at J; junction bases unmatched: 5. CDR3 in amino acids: CASSLIGRRDTQYF. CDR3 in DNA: TGTGCCAGCAGCTTGATCGGGAGGCGGGATACGCAGTATTTT. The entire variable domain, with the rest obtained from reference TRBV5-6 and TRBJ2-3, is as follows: DAGVTQSPTHLIKTRGQQVTLRCSPKSGHDTVSWYQQALGQGPQFIFQYYEEEERQRGNFPDRFSGHQFPNYSSELNVNALLLGDSALYLCASSLIGRRDTQYFGPGTRLTVL.

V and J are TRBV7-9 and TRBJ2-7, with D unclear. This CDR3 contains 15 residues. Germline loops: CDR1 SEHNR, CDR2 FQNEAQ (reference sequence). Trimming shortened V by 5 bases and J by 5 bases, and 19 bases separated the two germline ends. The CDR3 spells CASSRSRTREDEQYF. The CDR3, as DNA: TGTGCCAGCAGCCGTAGCCGGACCCGCGAAGACGAGCAGTACTTC.

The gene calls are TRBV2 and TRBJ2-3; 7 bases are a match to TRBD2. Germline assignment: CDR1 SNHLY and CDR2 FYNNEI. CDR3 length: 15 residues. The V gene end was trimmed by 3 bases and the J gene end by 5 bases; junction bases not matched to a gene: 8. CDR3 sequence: CASSEERGGGDTQYF. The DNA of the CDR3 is TGTGCCAGCAGTGAGGAGCGGGGCGGGGGAGATACGCAGTATTTT. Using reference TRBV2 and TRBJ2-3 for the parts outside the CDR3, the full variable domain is EPEVTQTPSHQVTQMGQEVILRCVPISNHLYFYWYRQILGQKVEFLVSFYNNEISEKSEIFDDQFSVERPDGSNFTLKIRSTKLEDSAMYFCASSEERGGGDTQYFGPGTRLTVL.